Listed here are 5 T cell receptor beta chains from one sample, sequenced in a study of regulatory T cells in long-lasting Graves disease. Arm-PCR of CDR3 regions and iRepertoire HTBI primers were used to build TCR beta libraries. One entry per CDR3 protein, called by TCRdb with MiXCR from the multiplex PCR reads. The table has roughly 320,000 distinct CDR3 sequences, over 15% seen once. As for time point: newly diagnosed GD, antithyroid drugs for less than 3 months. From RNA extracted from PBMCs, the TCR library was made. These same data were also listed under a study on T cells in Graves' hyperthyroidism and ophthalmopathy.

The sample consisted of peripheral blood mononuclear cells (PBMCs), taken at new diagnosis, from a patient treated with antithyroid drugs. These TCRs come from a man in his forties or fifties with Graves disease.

The CDR3 spells CASSKGDFNTEAFF. CDR3 DNA: TGTGCCAGCAGTAAGGGGGATTTTAACACTGAAGCTTTCTTT. This chain links TRBV6-2 or TRBV6-3 with TRBJ1-1, with D perhaps TRBD1 (6 bases). The CDR3 loop spans 14 amino acids. Germline V lookup: CDR1 MNHEY, CDR2 SVGEGT. V dropped 5 bases and J dropped 2 bases, with 12 bases sitting between them.

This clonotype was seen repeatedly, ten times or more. The CDR3 sequence is CASRQTGGSETQYF. The CDR3 coding sequence is TGTGCCAGCCGACAGACAGGGGGCTCGGAGACCCAGTACTTC. This chain joins TRBV18 and TRBJ2-1; 10 bases align to TRBD1. The J call could be wrong; TRBJ2-5 is a better fit for the DNA end. The CDR3 sequence is 14 residues long. CDR1 and CDR2 (germline): KGHSH, LQKENI.

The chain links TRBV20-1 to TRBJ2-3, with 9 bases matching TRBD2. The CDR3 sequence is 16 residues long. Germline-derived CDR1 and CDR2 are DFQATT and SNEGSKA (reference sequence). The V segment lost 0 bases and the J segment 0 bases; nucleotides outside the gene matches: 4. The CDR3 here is CSARDFLAGSTDTQYF. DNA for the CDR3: TGCAGTGCTAGAGATTTCCTAGCGGGGAGCACAGATACGCAGTATTTT.

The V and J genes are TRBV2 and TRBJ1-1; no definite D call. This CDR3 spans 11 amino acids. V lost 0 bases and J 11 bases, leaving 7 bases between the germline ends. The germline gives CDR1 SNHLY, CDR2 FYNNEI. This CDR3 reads CASSEAAWAFF. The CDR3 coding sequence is TGTGCCAGCAGTGAAGCAGCATGGGCTTTCTTT.

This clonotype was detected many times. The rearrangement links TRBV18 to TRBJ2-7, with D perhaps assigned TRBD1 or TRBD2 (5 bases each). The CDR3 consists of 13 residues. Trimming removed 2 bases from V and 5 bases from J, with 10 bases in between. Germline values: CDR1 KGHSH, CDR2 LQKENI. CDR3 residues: CASSPMGVNEQYF. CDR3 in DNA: TGTGCCAGCTCACCAATGGGGGTAAACGAGCAGTACTTC.